A selection of T cell receptor beta chains follows, all from one sample in a study of blood T cell repertoires in COVID-19. The repertoire was sequenced with immunoSEQ multiplex PCR; TCRdb's copy has only in-frame clones and lacks some. The sample records some 160,000 clones, about 82% being singletons. What was sequenced was peripheral blood. The receptors here all came from a man aged 65-85 years with active or convalescent COVID-19. CDR3s include the opening cysteine and the closing phenylalanine or tryptophan. Each record gives: D gene, clone size, J gene, V gene, CDR3 protein, CDR3 DNA. A D gene is named only where the DNA matches it firmly. The size entry is marked missing in some rows and otherwise reads once, few, many or a size class.

D gene: TRBD1; clone size: -; J gene: TRBJ1-4; V gene: TRBV7-9; CDR3 protein: CASSLERGRANEKLFF; CDR3 DNA: TGTGCCAGCAGCTTAGAAAGGGGGCGAGCTAATGAAAAACTGTTTTTT
D gene: TRBD2; clone size: -; J gene: TRBJ2-3; V gene: TRBV4-1; CDR3 protein: CASSQPSGRAGTDTQYF; CDR3 DNA: TGCGCCAGCAGCCAACCTAGCGGGAGGGCCGGGACAGATACGCAGTATTTT
D gene: TRBD1; clone size: -; J gene: TRBJ1-5; V gene: TRBV7-6; CDR3 protein: CASSLQTGLNQPQHF; CDR3 DNA: TGTGCCAGCAGCTTACAGACAGGGCTAAATCAGCCCCAGCATTTT
D gene: TRBD1; clone size: -; J gene: TRBJ1-3; V gene: TRBV6-1; CDR3 protein: CASSVPGQGTGNTIYF; CDR3 DNA: TGTGCCAGCAGTGTTCCGGGACAGGGAACTGGAAACACCATATATTTT
D gene: -; clone size: -; J gene: TRBJ2-1; V gene: TRBV6-2/TRBV6-3; CDR3 protein: CASSLGVPLGEQFF; CDR3 DNA: TGTGCCAGCAGCCTAGGGGTGCCCCTCGGTGAGCAGTTCTTC
D gene: TRBD1; clone size: few; J gene: TRBJ1-2; V gene: TRBV6-6; CDR3 protein: CASSSTGGGLNGYTF; CDR3 DNA: TGTGCCAGCAGTTCCACAGGGGGCGGTCTAAATGGCTACACCTTC
D gene: TRBD2; clone size: few; J gene: TRBJ2-3; V gene: TRBV4-2; CDR3 protein: CASSPSTTSDLSTDTQYF; CDR3 DNA: TGTGCCAGCAGCCCGAGTACTACTAGCGATCTTAGCACAGATACGCAGTATTTT
D gene: TRBD2; clone size: -; J gene: TRBJ2-5; V gene: TRBV9; CDR3 protein: CASSVAGGRIGETQYF; CDR3 DNA: TGTGCCAGCAGCGTAGCTGGCGGGAGGATCGGTGAGACCCAGTACTTC
D gene: -; clone size: -; J gene: TRBJ1-2; V gene: TRBV28; CDR3 protein: CASSPLPRGYTF; CDR3 DNA: TGTGCCAGCAGTCCCCTCCCCCGTGGCTACACCTTC
D gene: -; clone size: -; J gene: TRBJ1-3; V gene: TRBV19; CDR3 protein: CASSPEGGNTIYF; CDR3 DNA: TGTGCCAGTAGCCCCGAGGGAGGAAACACCATATATTTT
D gene: -; clone size: once; J gene: TRBJ1-1; V gene: TRBV7-6; CDR3 protein: CASSSDPGNTEAFF; CDR3 DNA: TGTGCCAGCAGCTCCGACCCGGGGAACACTGAAGCTTTCTTT
D gene: -; clone size: -; J gene: TRBJ2-5; V gene: TRBV24-1; CDR3 protein: CATSDSKQGGETQYF; CDR3 DNA: TGTGCCACCAGTGATTCCAAACAGGGAGGGGAGACCCAGTACTTC
D gene: -; clone size: once; J gene: TRBJ2-3; V gene: TRBV2; CDR3 protein: CASSAPGREDTQYF; CDR3 DNA: TGTGCCAGCAGTGCTCCGGGAAGGGAGGATACGCAGTATTTT
D gene: -; clone size: once; J gene: TRBJ1-5; V gene: TRBV5-1; CDR3 protein: CASSLDTAGQPQHF; CDR3 DNA: TGCGCCAGCAGCTTGGACACCGCAGGTCAGCCCCAGCATTTT
D gene: TRBD1; clone size: once; J gene: TRBJ1-1; V gene: TRBV5-4; CDR3 protein: CASSSVPGQGKEAFF; CDR3 DNA: TGTGCCAGCAGCTCCGTCCCGGGACAGGGAAAAGAAGCTTTCTTT
D gene: TRBD2; clone size: -; J gene: TRBJ2-7; V gene: TRBV7-2; CDR3 protein: CASSLWGRGYSGDSNEQYF; CDR3 DNA: TGTGCCAGCAGCTTATGGGGTCGGGGATATAGCGGGGATTCAAACGAGCAGTACTTC
D gene: -; clone size: -; J gene: TRBJ2-5; V gene: TRBV11-2; CDR3 protein: CASSIGGGDQETQYF; CDR3 DNA: TGTGCCAGCAGTATAGGGGGGGGAGACCAAGAGACCCAGTACTTC
D gene: TRBD2; clone size: -; J gene: TRBJ2-5; V gene: TRBV5-1; CDR3 protein: CASSFREGGVETQYF; CDR3 DNA: TGCGCCAGCAGCTTTCGAGAGGGAGGGGTAGAGACCCAGTACTTC
D gene: -; clone size: -; J gene: TRBJ1-4; V gene: TRBV2; CDR3 protein: CASSEWSAEKLFF; CDR3 DNA: TGTGCCAGCAGTGAATGGAGCGCTGAAAAACTGTTTTTT
D gene: TRBD1; clone size: -; J gene: TRBJ1-2; V gene: TRBV6-5; CDR3 protein: CALQGAIYGYTF; CDR3 DNA: TGTGCCTTACAGGGGGCTATCTATGGCTACACCTTC
D gene: TRBD1; clone size: once; J gene: TRBJ2-7; V gene: TRBV30; CDR3 protein: CAWSVWDRAYEQYF; CDR3 DNA: TGTGCCTGGAGTGTATGGGACAGGGCCTACGAGCAGTACTTC
D gene: TRBD1; clone size: -; J gene: TRBJ1-1; V gene: TRBV5-1; CDR3 protein: CATRTSTGAPEAFF; CDR3 DNA: TGCGCCACCCGTACATCGACAGGGGCCCCTGAAGCTTTCTTT
D gene: TRBD1; clone size: -; J gene: TRBJ1-1; V gene: TRBV2; CDR3 protein: CASAQDRLNTEAFF; CDR3 DNA: TGTGCCAGCGCCCAGGACAGGTTGAACACTGAAGCTTTCTTT
D gene: -; clone size: -; J gene: TRBJ2-1; V gene: TRBV5-1; CDR3 protein: CASSLVDFVNNEQFF; CDR3 DNA: TGCGCCAGCAGCTTGGTGGACTTCGTCAACAATGAGCAGTTCTTC
D gene: -; clone size: -; J gene: TRBJ1-1; V gene: TRBV6-5; CDR3 protein: CASSNPGTEAFF; CDR3 DNA: TGTGCCAGCAGTAACCCAGGCACTGAAGCTTTCTTT
D gene: TRBD1; clone size: -; J gene: TRBJ1-1; V gene: TRBV7-9; CDR3 protein: CASSRDRGWTEAFF; CDR3 DNA: TGTGCCAGCAGCCGTGACAGGGGTTGGACTGAAGCTTTCTTT
D gene: -; clone size: -; J gene: TRBJ1-1; V gene: TRBV18; CDR3 protein: CASSEHVDTEAFF; CDR3 DNA: TGTGCCAGCTCAGAGCACGTCGACACTGAAGCTTTCTTT
D gene: TRBD2; clone size: -; J gene: TRBJ2-7; V gene: TRBV5-5; CDR3 protein: CASSLLAGPVYEQYF; CDR3 DNA: TGTGCCAGCAGCTTACTAGCGGGCCCAGTCTACGAGCAGTACTTC
D gene: -; clone size: few; J gene: TRBJ1-1; V gene: TRBV5-4; CDR3 protein: CASSLATGLAFF; CDR3 DNA: TGTGCCAGCAGCTTGGCCACGGGTCTGGCTTTCTTT
D gene: -; clone size: -; J gene: TRBJ1-6; V gene: TRBV2; CDR3 protein: CASRRDRTPGAPLHF; CDR3 DNA: TGTGCCAGCAGACGGGACCGGACGCCAGGGGCACCCCTCCACTTT
D gene: -; clone size: once; J gene: TRBJ2-7; V gene: TRBV5-4; CDR3 protein: CASSLLQGIVYEQYF; CDR3 DNA: TGTGCCAGCAGCTTGTTGCAGGGGATTGTCTACGAGCAGTACTTC
D gene: -; clone size: few; J gene: TRBJ1-1; V gene: TRBV3-1/TRBV3-2; CDR3 protein: CASSLRTEAFF; CDR3 DNA: TGTGCCAGCAGCCTCCGTACTGAAGCTTTCTTT
D gene: TRBD2; clone size: -; J gene: TRBJ2-1; V gene: TRBV2; CDR3 protein: CASSASLAGGYNEQFF; CDR3 DNA: TGTGCCAGCAGTGCATCGCTAGCGGGAGGCTACAATGAGCAGTTCTTC
D gene: TRBD1; clone size: -; J gene: TRBJ1-1; V gene: TRBV27; CDR3 protein: CASSRFLQPRQGTEAFF; CDR3 DNA: TGTGCCAGCAGTCGATTTCTACAGCCCCGACAGGGCACTGAAGCTTTCTTT
D gene: TRBD1; clone size: few; J gene: TRBJ2-3; V gene: TRBV6-5; CDR3 protein: CASRLQGALTDTQYF; CDR3 DNA: TGTGCCAGCAGATTACAGGGGGCCCTCACAGATACGCAGTATTTT
D gene: TRBD1; clone size: -; J gene: TRBJ1-2; V gene: TRBV2; CDR3 protein: CASSEGDRGDYGYTF; CDR3 DNA: TGTGCCAGCAGTGAGGGGGACAGGGGGGACTATGGCTACACCTTC
D gene: -; clone size: -; J gene: TRBJ1-2; V gene: TRBV5-1; CDR3 protein: CASSLELDGYTF; CDR3 DNA: TGCGCCAGCAGCTTGGAGCTGGATGGCTACACCTTC
D gene: -; clone size: -; J gene: TRBJ1-6; V gene: TRBV7-9; CDR3 protein: CASSLEQWASPLHF; CDR3 DNA: TGTGCCAGCAGCTTAGAACAGTGGGCTTCACCCCTCCACTTT
D gene: -; clone size: few; J gene: TRBJ2-7; V gene: TRBV30; CDR3 protein: CAWIPTGSYEQYF; CDR3 DNA: TGTGCCTGGATTCCGACAGGCTCCTACGAGCAGTACTTC
D gene: TRBD1; clone size: once; J gene: TRBJ1-1; V gene: TRBV3-1/TRBV3-2; CDR3 protein: CASSQDITGDTEAFF; CDR3 DNA: TGTGCCAGCAGCCAAGATATTACAGGGGACACTGAAGCTTTCTTT
D gene: TRBD1; clone size: -; J gene: TRBJ2-1; V gene: TRBV7-9; CDR3 protein: CASSVGQLNEQFF; CDR3 DNA: TGTGCCAGCAGCGTGGGACAGCTGAATGAGCAGTTCTTC
D gene: TRBD1; clone size: -; J gene: TRBJ1-5; V gene: TRBV2; CDR3 protein: CASSDEGAGVYGQPQHF; CDR3 DNA: TGTGCCAGCAGTGATGAGGGGGCAGGGGTTTATGGCCAGCCCCAGCATTTT
D gene: -; clone size: -; J gene: TRBJ1-5; V gene: TRBV5-6; CDR3 protein: CASSLTGGQPQHF; CDR3 DNA: TGTGCCAGCAGCTTGACCGGAGGTCAGCCCCAGCATTTT
D gene: TRBD1; clone size: -; J gene: TRBJ2-2; V gene: TRBV11-2; CDR3 protein: CASSPYRGATGELFF; CDR3 DNA: TGTGCCAGCTCTCCGTACAGGGGGGCCACCGGGGAGCTGTTTTTT
D gene: -; clone size: -; J gene: TRBJ2-3; V gene: TRBV6-5; CDR3 protein: CASDNGAPNTQYF; CDR3 DNA: TGTGCCAGCGACAATGGGGCCCCGAATACGCAGTATTTT
D gene: -; clone size: -; J gene: TRBJ2-7; V gene: TRBV27; CDR3 protein: CASSGWGGKVDEQYF; CDR3 DNA: TGTGCCAGCTCGGGGTGGGGCGGGAAGGTCGACGAGCAGTACTTC
D gene: -; clone size: -; J gene: TRBJ1-2; V gene: TRBV5-1; CDR3 protein: CASSLDGGSGYTF; CDR3 DNA: TGCGCCAGCAGCTTGGACGGCGGGAGCGGCTACACCTTC
D gene: -; clone size: few; J gene: TRBJ1-6; V gene: TRBV25-1; CDR3 protein: CASSKEGSPLHF; CDR3 DNA: TGTGCCAGCAGCAAGGAGGGTTCACCCCTCCACTTT
D gene: TRBD1; clone size: -; J gene: TRBJ1-2; V gene: TRBV3-1/TRBV3-2; CDR3 protein: CASSPDRGVSYTF; CDR3 DNA: TGTGCCAGCAGCCCGGACAGGGGCGTATCCTACACCTTC